This TCR beta chain originates from a study of blood T cell repertoires in COVID-19 (dated by TCRdb to about 2020). In the study overall: The collaborator samples originated in the United States, Italy and Spain and spanned the acute and convalescent phases of COVID-19. The samples were drawn from the first 160 participants of the ongoing ImmuneRACE study and from 950 to 1,500 subjects provided by 6 global collaborators. The dataset comprised deeply sampled blood TCRbeta repertoires from subjects exposed to, actively infected with, or recovered from COVID-19. The repertoires were released in a freely available public database meant as a resource for research on the immune response to SARS-CoV-2. The prospective study material was composed of cDNA or gDNA derived from T cells, B-cell-depleted T cells, or PBMCs. The sample metadata nearly always contained a de-identified subject ID, COVID-19 status, age in years and sex. Where available, HLA class I and class II types were taken from metadata supplied by the sample provider and were not determined by assay-based typing.

For this clone: The antigen it recognizes is unknown. No much larger clone exists at a distance of one base, and base qualities are not known.

The immunoSEQ Assay, a bias-controlled multiplex PCR, was used to amplify TCRbeta CDR3 regions from genomic DNA. In the paper's pipeline: The number of nucleated cells in each sample was estimated by amplification of reference gene primers within the assay. To quantify the absolute abundance of each unique TCRbeta CDR3 rearrangement, sequence reads were collapsed and filtered. Productive Simpson clonality was computed per sample as the square root of Simpson's diversity index over productive rearrangements. TCRdb carries this immuneACCESS record with in-frame sequences only. Its versions omit some clonotypes, under half of them owing to an unresolved V gene in the studies checked, with the rest unexplained. V and J calls and clone size are those listed in that table; D and trimming were worked out from the DNA. This sample lists 150,000 to 180,000 clones; about 86% were detected once. The ten top clones hold about 7.2% of the sample.

What the research found in general, with its limitations: How much clinical and demographic metadata was included differed by source and by participant, and the metadata was provided uncurated.

Participants in the prospective study were enrolled through a virtual design, were aged about 18 to 100 years, and lived in roughly 24 United States geographic areas. To assign participants to cohorts, the prospective study relied on clinical history that participants themselves reported in a screening survey and a study questionnaire. ImmuneRACE Cohort 3 recovered participants were defined by two consecutive negative NP/OP PCR tests, healthcare professional clearance, or symptom resolution. Mobile phlebotomists in the prospective study collected whole blood, serum and a nasopharyngeal or oropharyngeal swab from every participant. Additional blood draws and questionnaires over an approximately two-month period could optionally be provided by prospective study participants. Before DNA extraction, blood samples from the prospective study were shipped at room temperature or frozen. There are 14 amino acids in the CDR3, from cysteine to phenylalanine inclusive. Left in the record is the CDR3 DNA by itself, 42 bases read in frame from the first base. As encoded in the germline V gene, CDR1 is MNHEY while CDR2 is SVGAGI. Trimming accounts for 7 bases at V and 3 bases at J, while the number of junction bases matched to no gene is 8.

Sequenced: PBMCs or T cells enriched from blood (not recorded which). The sequence was obtained from a man aged 45-65 years who had recovered from COVID-19. The chain couples TRBV6-5 to TRBJ1-2; 7 bases in the junction line up with TRBD1. The CDR3 amino acid sequence is: CASNPQGGHYGYTF. The DNA sequence follows: TGTGCCAGCAATCCCCAAGGGGGCCACTATGGCTACACCTTC.